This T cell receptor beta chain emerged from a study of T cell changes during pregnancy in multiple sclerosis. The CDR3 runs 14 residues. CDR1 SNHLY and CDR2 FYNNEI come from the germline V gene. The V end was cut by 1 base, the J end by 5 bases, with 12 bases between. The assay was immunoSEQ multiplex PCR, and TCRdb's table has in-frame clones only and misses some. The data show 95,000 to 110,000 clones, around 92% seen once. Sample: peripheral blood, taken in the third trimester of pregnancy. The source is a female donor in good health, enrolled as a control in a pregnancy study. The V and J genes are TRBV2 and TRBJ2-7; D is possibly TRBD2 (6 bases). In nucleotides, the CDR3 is TGTGCCAGCAGTGAAGAGGGAGGAGTGCACGAGCAGTACTTC. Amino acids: CASSEEGGVHEQYF.